This T cell receptor beta chain was sequenced for a study of T cell responses to AZD1222 COVID-19 vaccine. Study observations and caveats: Most donors were white British and more were female, and clonal diversity was possibly underestimated. Baseline seropositivity characterized only six AZD1222 recipients. No day 14 peak samples; only post-peak repertoires were characterized. Close to half of spike-specific TCRs reportedly recognize unmutated variant regions.

The V end was cut by 4 bases, the J end by 0 bases, with 10 bases between. Germline V gene data show CDR1 as MNHNS and CDR2 as SASEGT. The CDR3 spans 16 residues. As regards this clone: Its antigen is as yet unknown.

Profiling relied on immunoSEQ multiplex PCR, and the TCRdb table lists in-frame clones only, not all of them. The table includes some 150,000 clones, 90% to 95% detected once. This rearrangement joins TRBV6-1 to TRBJ1-6, with D uncertain. The sequence derives from an adult who received the AZD1222 COVID-19 vaccine. The sample in question was peripheral blood, obtained 28 days after the second AZD1222 dose. The CDR3 protein is CASSGGRSSYNSPLHF. The CDR3 coding sequence is TGTGCCAGCAGTGGAGGACGGAGCTCCTATAATTCACCCCTCCACTTT.